The rows below give T cell receptor beta chains drawn from one sample of a study of blood T cell repertoires in COVID-19. Sequenced by immunoSEQ multiplex PCR; TCRdb stores in-frame clones only, minus some. The data contain about 46,000 clones, roughly nine tenths of them singletons. Sequenced: PBMCs or T cells enriched from blood (not recorded which). These receptors were taken from a woman aged 50 to 60 who had recovered from COVID-19. Each CDR3 is given with its conserved first and last residue. A D gene is named only where the DNA matches it firmly. Size tells how often a clone was seen (once, few, many) or the class of an expanded clone, and some rows leave it out.

clone_size,j_call,v_call,d_call,cdr3_aa,cdr3_nt
.,TRBJ2-1,TRBV24-1,.,CATRGATGGYNEQFF,TGTGCCACCAGGGGGGCCACGGGAGGCTACAATGAGCAGTTCTTC
.,TRBJ2-3,TRBV28,TRBD2,CASSPDGRLGDTQYF,TGTGCCAGCAGCCCCGACGGGAGGCTTGGGGATACGCAGTATTTT
.,TRBJ1-5,TRBV19,TRBD1,CASTVIGIGGQAYSNQPQHF,TGTGCCAGTACCGTTATTGGTATCGGAGGACAGGCGTATAGCAATCAGCCCCAGCATTTT
.,TRBJ2-2,TRBV4-3,.,CASSLQVGELFF,TGCGCCAGCAGCCTACAGGTCGGGGAGCTGTTTTTT
.,TRBJ2-2,TRBV15,TRBD2,CATRTQRGSRTGELFF,TGTGCCACCAGGACTCAGCGGGGGAGTCGCACCGGGGAGCTGTTTTTT
.,TRBJ2-7,TRBV6-1,.,CASSEVPPTGWGLDEQYF,TGTGCCAGCAGTGAAGTACCCCCAACAGGGTGGGGGTTAGACGAGCAGTACTTC
once,TRBJ2-5,TRBV6-5,TRBD2,CASSYLSGGEQETQYF,TGTGCCAGCAGTTACCTGAGCGGGGGGGAACAAGAGACCCAGTACTTC
.,TRBJ1-1,TRBV6-5,TRBD1,CASSPVGQGPTEAFF,TGTGCCAGCAGTCCCGTAGGACAGGGACCGACTGAAGCTTTCTTT
.,TRBJ2-3,TRBV9,TRBD2,CASSVVASGGAGDTQYF,TGTGCCAGCAGCGTAGTGGCTAGCGGGGGGGCAGGAGATACGCAGTATTTT
.,TRBJ1-2,TRBV15,.,CATSRQGSSGYTF,TGTGCCACCAGCAGACAGGGTTCATCTGGCTACACCTTC
.,TRBJ2-3,TRBV28,.,CASSMGAISTDTQYF,TGTGCCAGCAGTATGGGGGCGATAAGCACAGATACGCAGTATTTT
.,TRBJ2-7,TRBV18,.,CASSAQSWGVGYEQYF,TGTGCCAGCTCAGCGCAATCTTGGGGGGTAGGCTACGAGCAGTACTTC
.,TRBJ1-1,TRBV11-1,TRBD1,CASSRGGHTEAFF,TGTGCCAGCAGCCGAGGGGGCCACACTGAAGCTTTCTTT
.,TRBJ2-7,TRBV6-2/TRBV6-3,TRBD2,CASSYTGGLSYEQYF,TGTGCCAGCAGTTACACGGGGGGACTCTCCTACGAGCAGTACTTC
.,TRBJ2-6,TRBV9,TRBD2,CASSVVGLAGESHSGANVLTF,TGTGCCAGCAGCGTAGTGGGACTAGCGGGAGAGTCCCACTCTGGGGCCAACGTCCTGACTTTC
.,TRBJ1-2,TRBV9,.,CASSVVAGNYGYTF,TGTGCCAGCAGCGTAGTCGCAGGGAACTATGGCTACACCTTC
once,TRBJ1-6,TRBV30,.,CAWITRGVYNSPLHF,TGTGCCTGGATCACAAGGGGCGTTTATAATTCACCCCTCCACTTT
.,TRBJ1-5,TRBV6-2/TRBV6-3,.,CASSYSFSGDQQPQHF,TGTGCCAGCAGTTACTCCTTTTCAGGGGACCAACAGCCCCAGCATTTT
.,TRBJ1-4,TRBV11-2,TRBD1,CASSSQGADEKLFF,TGTGCCAGCAGCTCCCAGGGGGCGGATGAAAAACTGTTTTTT
.,TRBJ2-2,TRBV5-1,.,CASSLGLINTGELFF,TGCGCCAGCAGCTTGGGACTGATAAACACCGGGGAGCTGTTTTTT
.,TRBJ1-5,TRBV27,.,CASSLSGTYSNQPQHF,TGTGCCAGCAGTTTATCTGGCACGTATAGCAATCAGCCCCAGCATTTT
.,TRBJ1-1,TRBV5-1,TRBD1,CASSSGTGYDTEAFF,TGCGCCAGCAGCTCCGGGACAGGGTATGACACTGAAGCTTTCTTT
.,TRBJ1-5,TRBV28,.,CASRARAGWQPQHF,TGTGCCAGCAGGGCGAGGGCCGGCTGGCAGCCCCAGCATTTT
medium-sized,TRBJ2-2,TRBV7-2,TRBD2,CASSLASGSGELFF,TGTGCCAGCAGCTTAGCTAGCGGGTCCGGGGAGCTGTTTTTT
once,TRBJ2-3,TRBV19,.,CASRGRTPPPTDTQYF,TGTGCCAGTAGGGGGAGGACCCCACCGCCCACAGATACGCAGTATTTT
.,TRBJ2-7,TRBV3-1/TRBV3-2,TRBD2,CASAPASGGTEQYF,TGTGCCAGCGCCCCTGCTAGCGGAGGAACCGAGCAGTACTTC
.,TRBJ1-1,TRBV11-3,.,CASSYSGTSNTEAFF,TGTGCCAGCAGTTATTCCGGGACTTCGAACACTGAAGCTTTCTTT
.,TRBJ1-1,TRBV3-1/TRBV3-2,.,CASSRSMGEVNTEAFF,TGTGCCAGCAGCCGCTCAATGGGGGAGGTTAACACTGAAGCTTTCTTT
.,TRBJ2-4,TRBV7-2,.,CASSLGSVKNIQYF,TGTGCCAGCAGCTTAGGCTCAGTCAAAAACATTCAGTACTTC
.,TRBJ1-1,TRBV4-2,TRBD1,CASSQDPQGGTEAFF,TGTGCCAGCAGCCAAGACCCCCAGGGGGGTACTGAAGCTTTCTTT
.,TRBJ1-4,TRBV19,.,CASSGTLSGNEKLFF,TGTGCCAGTAGCGGTACCCTTTCAGGGAACGAAAAACTGTTTTTT
.,TRBJ1-1,TRBV6-5,.,CASSYTGQNTEAFF,TGTGCCAGCAGTTATACGGGACAGAACACTGAAGCTTTCTTT
.,TRBJ2-7,TRBV5-8,TRBD1,CASSRDRSSSYEQYF,TGTGCCAGCAGTCGGGACAGGTCAAGCTCCTACGAGCAGTACTTC
.,TRBJ2-1,TRBV19,.,CASSPSLVPSFVEQFF,TGTGCCAGTAGTCCTAGTCTAGTCCCTAGCTTTGTGGAGCAGTTCTTC
.,TRBJ2-2,TRBV19,.,CASSAGDRLTGELFF,TGTGCCAGTAGTGCGGGGGACAGGCTGACCGGGGAGCTGTTTTTT
.,TRBJ2-3,TRBV7-9,TRBD2,CASSLAGGLSDTQYF,TGTGCCAGCAGTCTAGCGGGGGGGCTCTCAGATACGCAGTATTTT
.,TRBJ1-6,TRBV27,TRBD1,CASTRDRDNSPLHF,TGTGCCAGCACCAGGGACAGGGATAATTCACCCCTCCACTTT
.,TRBJ2-7,TRBV9,TRBD2,CARSGGPPYEQYF,TGTGCCAGAAGCGGGGGGCCACCCTACGAGCAGTACTTC
.,TRBJ1-5,TRBV6-1,.,CASSERSERYDQPQHF,TGTGCCAGCAGTGAACGGTCGGAGAGGTACGATCAGCCCCAGCATTTT
few,TRBJ1-1,TRBV24-1,TRBD1,CATSGTGGWAFF,TGTGCCACCTCCGGGACAGGGGGTTGGGCTTTCTTT
few,TRBJ2-2,TRBV4-2,.,CASSQDPYTGELFF,TGTGCCAGCAGCCAAGATCCATACACCGGGGAGCTGTTTTTT
.,TRBJ1-2,TRBV5-6,.,CASSLVWRADYGYTF,TGTGCCAGCAGCTTGGTTTGGAGGGCCGACTATGGCTACACCTTC
.,TRBJ1-2,TRBV18,.,CASSLWTDSYYGYTF,TGTGCCAGCTCACTTTGGACAGACTCCTACTATGGCTACACCTTC
.,TRBJ2-3,TRBV7-2,TRBD1,CASSNRGRATQYF,TGTGCCAGCAGCAACAGGGGGAGAGCTACGCAGTATTTT
.,TRBJ2-7,TRBV29-1,TRBD1,CSVVELGQGAGEQYF,TGCAGCGTTGTCGAATTGGGACAGGGGGCCGGCGAGCAGTACTTC
.,TRBJ2-1,TRBV19,.,CASSTRHNEQFF,TGTGCCAGTAGTACTCGTCACAATGAGCAGTTCTTC
.,TRBJ2-5,TRBV19,TRBD2,CASSRLAGVRETQYF,TGTGCCAGTAGTAGGCTAGCGGGAGTACGAGAGACCCAGTACTTC
.,TRBJ2-3,TRBV6-2/TRBV6-3,TRBD2,CASSYPRGGIAGASDTQYF,TGTGCCAGCAGTTACCCCCGAGGAGGCATAGCGGGAGCGTCAGATACGCAGTATTTT
.,TRBJ2-7,TRBV5-4,TRBD1,CASSAGQGYTYEQYF,TGTGCCAGCAGCGCGGGACAGGGATATACCTACGAGCAGTACTTC
.,TRBJ2-3,TRBV18,.,CASSPPRQSTDTQYF,TGTGCCAGCTCACCACCTCGACAGAGCACAGATACGCAGTATTTT
.,TRBJ2-3,TRBV10-3,TRBD1,CAISARQGAGTDTQYF,TGTGCCATCAGTGCCCGACAGGGGGCAGGCACAGATACGCAGTATTTT